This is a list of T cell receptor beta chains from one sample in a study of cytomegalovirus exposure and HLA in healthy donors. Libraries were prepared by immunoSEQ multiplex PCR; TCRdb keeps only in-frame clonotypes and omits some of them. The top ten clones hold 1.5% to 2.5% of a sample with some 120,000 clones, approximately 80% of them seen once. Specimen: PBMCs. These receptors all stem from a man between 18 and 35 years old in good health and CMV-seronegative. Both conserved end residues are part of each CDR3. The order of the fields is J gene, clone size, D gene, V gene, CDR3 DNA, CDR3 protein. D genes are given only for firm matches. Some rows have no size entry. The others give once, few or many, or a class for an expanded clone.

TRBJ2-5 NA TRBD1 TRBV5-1 TGCGCCAGCAGCCCACGGACAGGTCCAGAGACCCAGTACTTC CASSPRTGPETQYF
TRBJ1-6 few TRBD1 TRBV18 TGTGCCAGCTCACGGGGGACAGGGGTTAATTCACCCCTCCACTTT CASSRGTGVNSPLHF
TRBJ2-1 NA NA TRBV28 TGTGCCAGCAGTATCCTCTCCTACAATGAGCAGTTCTTC CASSILSYNEQFF
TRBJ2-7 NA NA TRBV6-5 TGTGCCAGCACCCAGGGTCTCCCTCTCGAGCAGTACTTC CASTQGLPLEQYF
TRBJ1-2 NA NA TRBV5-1 TGCGCCAGCAGACCGGGGGACGGTAACTATGGCTACACCTTC CASRPGDGNYGYTF
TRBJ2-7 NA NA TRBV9 TGTGCCAGCAGCGTTCTGCCAGGGTCACGCGAGCAGTACTTC CASSVLPGSREQYF
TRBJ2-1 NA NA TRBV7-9 TGTGCCAGCAGCTTATTCGCTAGCCTGATCTCCTACAATGAGCAGTTCTTC CASSLFASLISYNEQFF
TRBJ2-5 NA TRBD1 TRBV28 TGTGCCAGCAGTCCAGCCGGGACAGGGGGAGAGACCCAGTACTTC CASSPAGTGGETQYF
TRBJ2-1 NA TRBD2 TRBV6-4 TGTGCCAGCCTACTAGCGGGAGTCTGCTCCTCCTACAATGAGCAGTTCTTC CASLLAGVCSSYNEQFF
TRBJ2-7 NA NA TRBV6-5 TGTGCCACCAAAAAGAGGGGCGGGACCGGCGAGCAGTACTTC CATKKRGGTGEQYF
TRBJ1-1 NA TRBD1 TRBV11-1 TGTGCCAGCAACCCACCACAGGGGGGCACTGAAGCTTTCTTT CASNPPQGGTEAFF
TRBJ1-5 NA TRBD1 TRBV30 TGTGCCTGGAGTAGACAGGGCCAGCCCCAGCATTTT CAWSRQGQPQHF
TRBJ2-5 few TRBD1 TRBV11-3 TGTGCCAGCAGCTCTGCGAGGGGGCGCGGAGAGACCCAGTACTTC CASSSARGRGETQYF
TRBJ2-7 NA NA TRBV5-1 TGCGCCAGCAGCTCCCGGGACAACTCCTACGAGCAGTACTTC CASSSRDNSYEQYF
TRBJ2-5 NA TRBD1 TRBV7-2 TGTGCCAGCAGCTCCTGGACAGGGATCTCGGAGACCCAGTACTTC CASSSWTGISETQYF
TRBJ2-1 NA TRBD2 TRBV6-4 TGTGCCAGCAGTGACTCGGGACTAGCGGGATACAATGAGCAGTTCTTC CASSDSGLAGYNEQFF
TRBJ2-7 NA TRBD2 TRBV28 TGTGCCAGCAGCCCGACTAGCCGCTACGAGCAGTACTTC CASSPTSRYEQYF
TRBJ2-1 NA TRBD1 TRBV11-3 TGTGCCGGGCGGAGAGTGAGCAAGACAGGGGGTGAGAATGAGCAGTTCTTC CAGRRVSKTGGENEQFF
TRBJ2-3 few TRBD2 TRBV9 TGTGCCAGCAGCAACCGGGCTAGCGGGAGTGGCACAGATACGCAGTATTTT CASSNRASGSGTDTQYF
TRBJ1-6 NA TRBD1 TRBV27 TGTGCCAGCAGACCGACAGGGACCTATAATTCACCCCTCCACTTT CASRPTGTYNSPLHF
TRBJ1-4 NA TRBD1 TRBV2 TGTGCCAGCAGTTCGATGGACAGGGGAGGTGAAAAACTGTTTTTT CASSSMDRGGEKLFF
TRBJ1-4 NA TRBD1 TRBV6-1 TGTGCCAGCAATAGGGACAGAAGTAATGAAAAACTGTTTTTT CASNRDRSNEKLFF
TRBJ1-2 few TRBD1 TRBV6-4 TGTGCCAGCAGGGGACCCCGGGACAGGGGTGACTATGGCTACACCTTC CASRGPRDRGDYGYTF
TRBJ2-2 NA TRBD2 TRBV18 TGTGCCAGCTCAAACGGACTAGCGGGGACCGGGGAGCTGTTTTTT CASSNGLAGTGELFF
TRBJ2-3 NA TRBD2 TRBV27 TGTGCCAGCACCCGACTAGCGGGACAATTTGGGGCCACAGATACGCAGTATTTT CASTRLAGQFGATDTQYF
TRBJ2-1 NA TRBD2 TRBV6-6 TGTGCCAGCAGTTTATGGACTAGCGGGAAGAACAATGAGCAGTTCTTC CASSLWTSGKNNEQFF
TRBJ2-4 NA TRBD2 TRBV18 TGTGCCAGCTCCGCACGCTCTGGCGGGACTAGCGGAGCACTAGCCAAAAACATTCAGTACTTC CASSARSGGTSGALAKNIQYF
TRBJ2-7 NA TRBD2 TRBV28 TGTGCCAGCAGTTTATCCGCTAGCGGATCCTACGAGCAGTACTTC CASSLSASGSYEQYF
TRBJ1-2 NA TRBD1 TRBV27 TGTGCCAGCAGTTTGAAGGGACAGCTTAACTATGGCTACACCTTC CASSLKGQLNYGYTF
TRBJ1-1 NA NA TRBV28 TGTGCCAGCAGAATCATACGGGCATGGGGGGATAAGAACACTGAAGCTTTCTTT CASRIIRAWGDKNTEAFF
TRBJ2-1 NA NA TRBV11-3 TGTGCCAGCAGCTACGCTAGCGTTAACAATGAGCAGTTCTTC CASSYASVNNEQFF
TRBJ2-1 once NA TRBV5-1 TGCGCCAGCAACAAACCCCCCAAAAATGAGCAGTTCTTC CASNKPPKNEQFF
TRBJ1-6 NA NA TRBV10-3 TGTGCCATCACGTCACAGCTTAATTCACCCCTCCACTTT CAITSQLNSPLHF
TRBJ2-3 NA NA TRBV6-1 TGTGCCAGCAGTGAAGGCGCGGAAACAGATACGCAGTATTTT CASSEGAETDTQYF
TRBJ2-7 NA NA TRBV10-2 TGCGCCAGCAGGAGCTTTACCTACGAGCAGTACTTC CASRSFTYEQYF
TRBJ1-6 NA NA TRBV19 TGTGCCAGTAGTACCCCGGGGTACTCACCCCTCCACTTT CASSTPGYSPLHF
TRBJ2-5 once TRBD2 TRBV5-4 TGTGCCAGCAGCTTAACTAGCGCTACTACTGGTACCAAGATCCAGTACTTC CASSLTSATTGTKIQYF
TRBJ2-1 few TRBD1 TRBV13 TGTGCCAGCAGCCTACAGGGGAATGAGCAGTTCTTC CASSLQGNEQFF
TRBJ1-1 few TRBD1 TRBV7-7 TGTGCTAGCAGCTCAGACAGGGGCACTGAAGCTTTCTTT CASSSDRGTEAFF
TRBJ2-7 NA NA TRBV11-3 TGTGCCAGCAGCCCATCCGGGACAAAACCCTACGAGCAGTACTTC CASSPSGTKPYEQYF
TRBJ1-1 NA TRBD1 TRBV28 TGTGCCAGCAGTTTAAGACAGGGATGGACTGAAGCTTTCTTT CASSLRQGWTEAFF
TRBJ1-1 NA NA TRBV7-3 TGTGCCAGCAGCTTAACGAATACAGGGCCGCAGACGTGGACTGAAGCTTTCTTT CASSLTNTGPQTWTEAFF
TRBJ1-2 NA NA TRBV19 TGTGCCAGTAGTAGTCCCCCGGACACCTATGGCTACACCTTC CASSSPPDTYGYTF
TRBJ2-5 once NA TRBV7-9 TGTGCCAGCAGCTCTATACTGGTTTCCCAAGAGACCCAGTACTTC CASSSILVSQETQYF
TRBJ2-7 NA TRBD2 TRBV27 TGTGCCAGCAGCCCCATAGCGGGACTGTCCTACGAGCAGTACTTC CASSPIAGLSYEQYF
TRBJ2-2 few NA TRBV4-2 TGTGCCAGCAGCCAATGGCGGGGAAAACAAACCGGGGAGCTGTTTTTT CASSQWRGKQTGELFF
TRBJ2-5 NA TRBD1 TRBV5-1 TGCGCCAGCAGCATGGCCGGGACAGGGGGGGCGGAGACCCAGTACTTC CASSMAGTGGAETQYF
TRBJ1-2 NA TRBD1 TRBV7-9 TGTGCCAGCAGCCCCAGGGGGAGACGGGGAAACTATGGCTACACCTTC CASSPRGRRGNYGYTF
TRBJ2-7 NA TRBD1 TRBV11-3 TGTGCCAGCAGCTCGACAGGGACCTCCGAGCAGTACTTC CASSSTGTSEQYF